One sample yielded the 18 T cell receptor beta chains listed below, sequenced in a study of shared clonotypes between healthy human individuals. Profiled with immunoSEQ multiplex PCR; TCRdb holds only in-frame clones, not every one. The profile covers some 2,500,000 clones, with 85% to 95% appearing a single time and around 0.38% taken by the ten largest. The sequenced sample was naive CD4+ T cells from PBMCs. Specified subset: CD45RA+ positively selected. Receptors were obtained from a man aged 18 to 29 in good health. Some clones in this sample may be carry-over from other donors' samples.

V and J are TRBV28 and TRBJ2-2; TRBD1 matches 9 bases. With V trimmed by 1 base and J by 1 base, 13 bases remained unmatched. Germline V gene lookup returns CDR1 MDHEN and CDR2 SYDVKM. There are 20 residues in the CDR3. The CDR3 coding sequence is TGTGCCAGCAGTTTATCGTACCCTCGGACAGGGGAGATGAACACCGGGGAGCTGTTTTTT. The encoded protein is CASSLSYPRTGEMNTGELFF.

J is TRBJ2-3 and V is TRBV10-3; TRBD1 agrees at 8 bases. CDR1 and CDR2 (germline): ENHRY, SYGVKD. After removal of 4 bases from V and 0 bases from J, the junction contained 6 bases not matched to a gene. The CDR3 is 16 amino acids. CDR3 region: CAISGLGQVSTDTQYF. The CDR3 coding sequence is TGTGCCATCAGTGGACTGGGACAGGTTAGCACAGATACGCAGTATTTT.

V is TRBV6-5 and J is TRBJ2-2; no definite D call. V was shortened by 5 bases and J by 3 bases, with 10 bases between the two germline ends. The CDR3 consists of 14 residues. Germline CDR1 and CDR2: MNHEY and SVGAGI. The CDR3 DNA sequence: TGTGCCAGCAGTAATAGAGTTCACACCGGGGAGCTGTTTTTT. This gives the protein CASSNRVHTGELFF.

V gene TRBV4-2 combines with J gene TRBJ2-6; D gene uncertain. Deletions cut 3 bases from V and 2 bases from J, with 11 bases between. Germline-derived CDR1 and CDR2 are LGHNA and YNFKEQ. This CDR3 has 16 residues. CDR3 residues: CASSQVTVTGANVLTF. CDR3 nucleotides: TGTGCCAGCAGCCAGGTTACAGTTACTGGGGCCAACGTCCTGACTTTC.

The chain links TRBV6-5 to TRBJ2-7, with no clear D. Trimming stripped 6 bases from V and 0 bases from J, with 15 bases between. This CDR3 is 15 amino acids long. Germline V gene data show CDR1 as MNHEY and CDR2 as SVGAGI. CDR3 nucleotide sequence: TGTGCCAGCAGCTCAAAGGTCAGGAGCTCCTACGAGCAGTACTTC. Amino acid sequence: CASSSKVRSSYEQYF.

The J gene is TRBJ1-4, the V gene TRBV7-2; possibly TRBD1 for D (5 bases). CDR3 length: 16 amino acids. Between the trimmed V and J ends, which lost 0 bases and 8 bases, there was a span of 16 bases. Per the germline V gene, CDR1 is SGHTA and CDR2 is FQGNSA. The CDR3 loop is CASSLAPPRVGEKLFF. CDR3 nucleotides: TGTGCCAGCAGCTTAGCTCCCCCCAGGGTGGGCGAAAAACTGTTTTTT.

This rearrangement joins TRBV28 to TRBJ2-6, with D perhaps being TRBD1 or TRBD2 (5 bases each). Trimming left V 1 base short and J 0 bases short, with 13 bases between. Germline CDR1 and CDR2: MDHEN and SYDVKM. The CDR3 consists of 18 residues. The CDR3 loop is CASSLYGPGRSGANVLTF. In DNA, the CDR3 is TGTGCCAGCAGTTTATATGGACCGGGGCGCTCTGGGGCCAACGTCCTGACTTTC.

The CDR3 loop is CASSSGGGEETQYF. CDR3 DNA sequence: TGTGCCAGCAGTTCCGGGGGCGGGGAGGAGACCCAGTACTTC. The chain joins TRBV28 to TRBJ2-5; either TRBD1 or TRBD2 may fit D (6 bases each). CDR1 is MDHEN, CDR2 SYDVKM, per germline. V gave up 4 bases and J gave up 5 bases, with 14 bases separating them. The CDR3 consists of 14 residues.

The chain links TRBV27 to TRBJ2-5; 7 nucleotides line up with TRBD1. This CDR3 has 17 residues. Germline values: CDR1 MNHEY, CDR2 SMNVEV (reference sequence). Trimming cost V 7 bases and J 4 bases; bases outside gene matches: 18. The chain's CDR3 is CASTPKADREGGETQYF. The CDR3, as DNA: TGTGCCAGCACCCCTAAGGCCGACAGGGAAGGAGGAGAGACCCAGTACTTC.

This clone was seen a single time. The genes are TRBV21-1 and TRBJ1-5; the table's D gene call, TRBD1, was not cross checked with the DNA. TRBV21-1 is a pseudogene. The CDR3 spans 16 residues. This CDR3 reads CASSKEQGDSNQPQHF. CDR3 bases: TGTGCCAGCAGCAAAGAGCAGGGTGATAGCAATCAGCCCCAGCATTTT.

The rearrangement joins TRBV10-3 to TRBJ2-7; TRBD1 agrees at 9 bases. Germline CDR1 is ENHRY and CDR2 is SYGVKD. J lost 6 bases, V lost 11 bases, and 17 bases had no gene match. The CDR3 covers 15 residues. This CDR3 reads CAVQGQGKRGREQYF. CDR3 bases: TGTGCCGTCCAGGGACAGGGTAAGAGGGGACGCGAGCAGTACTTC.

As concerns this clone: The sample holds other DNA sequences that translate to the same CDR3. The J gene is TRBJ1-4, the V gene TRBV28; 8 nucleotides match TRBD1. This CDR3 is 12 amino acids long. Trimming cost V 6 bases and J 8 bases; bases outside gene matches: 2. The germline CDR1 and CDR2 sequences are MDHEN and SYDVKM. CDR3 DNA: TGTGCCAGCAGGACAGGGGACGAAAAACTGTTTTTT. As protein: CASRTGDEKLFF.

The J gene is TRBJ1-1, the V gene TRBV28; D is unclear. The CDR3 consists of 12 residues. Trimming pared 5 bases from V and 6 bases from J, leaving 10 bases between. Germline assignment: CDR1 MDHEN and CDR2 SYDVKM. CDR3 sequence: CASSPFIAEAFF. CDR3 DNA sequence: TGTGCCAGCAGTCCATTTATAGCTGAAGCTTTCTTT.

This chain joins TRBV27 and TRBJ2-7; TRBD1 might be the D (6 bases). The germline V and J ends were trimmed by 0 bases and 5 bases, with 14 bases remaining between them. This CDR3 has 15 residues. The germline V gene encodes CDR1 MNHEY and CDR2 SMNVEV (reference sequence). The CDR3 here is CASSLSTGPFNEQYF. CDR3 sequence (DNA): TGTGCCAGCAGTTTATCGACAGGACCCTTCAACGAGCAGTACTTC.

The genes are TRBV11-2 and TRBJ2-2; 9 bases map to TRBD1. The CDR3 is 16 amino acids. Germline CDR1 is SGHAT and CDR2 is FQNNGV. V lost 5 bases and J lost 7; bases outside the gene matches: 11. In nucleotides, the CDR3 is TGTGCCAGCAGCACCGTCGGGACAGGGATTTACGGGGAGCTGTTTTTT. Encoded protein: CASSTVGTGIYGELFF.

The V gene is TRBV19, the J gene TRBJ2-3; D might be TRBD2 (7 bases). This CDR3 is built from 15 residues. Trimming took off 3 bases at V and 6 bases at J, with 16 bases between the two ends. Germline V gene sequence: CDR1 LNHDA, CDR2 SQIVND (reference sequence). The CDR3 loop is CASSIPSRGGDTQYF. CDR3 DNA: TGTGCCAGTAGTATTCCCTCCAGGGGAGGGGATACGCAGTATTTT.

This clone was recorded only once. This chain's CDR3 is CASSLTGGRTTGELFF. In DNA, the CDR3 is TGTGCCAGCAGCTTAACGGGGGGACGGACGACCGGGGAGCTGTTTTTT. The chain employs TRBV7-3 and TRBJ2-2, with D maybe TRBD2 (6 bases). In germline, CDR1 is SGHTA, CDR2 FQGTGA. There are 16 residues in the CDR3. V shed 0 bases and J shed 5 bases, with 13 bases lying between them.

On this clone itself: The sample carries other DNA sequences with the same CDR3. In DNA form, the CDR3 reads TGTGCCAGCAGCAGTCCGGGTGGGACTGAAGCTTTCTTT. Translating gives CASSSPGGTEAFF. The rearrangement links TRBV28 to TRBJ1-1; the D is unclear. Trimming left V 6 bases short and J 5 bases short, with 13 bases between. CDR1 is MDHEN and CDR2 is SYDVKM in the germline V gene. This CDR3 spans 13 amino acids.